The text below deals with one TCR beta chain. A multiplex PCR was run with 60 Vbeta primers and 13 Jbeta primers. Using immunoSEQ multiplex PCR, the repertoire was profiled, and TCRdb retains in-frame clones only, with some absent. Its table lists tens of thousands of clones. This CDR3 is 14 amino acids long. The germline V and J ends were trimmed by 4 bases and 4 bases, with 16 bases remaining between them. Germline CDR1 reads GTSNPN; CDR2 reads SVGIG (reference sequence). This sample stems from a study of cytomegalovirus exposure and HLA in healthy donors. The sequencing sample was made of PBMCs. The clonotype comes from a male donor in good health and CMV-seronegative. The chain combines TRBV30 with TRBJ1-2; D not resolved. The CDR3 sequence: CAWISARVGYGYTF. In DNA form, the CDR3 reads TGTGCCTGGATCTCTGCGAGGGTCGGCTATGGCTACACCTTC.